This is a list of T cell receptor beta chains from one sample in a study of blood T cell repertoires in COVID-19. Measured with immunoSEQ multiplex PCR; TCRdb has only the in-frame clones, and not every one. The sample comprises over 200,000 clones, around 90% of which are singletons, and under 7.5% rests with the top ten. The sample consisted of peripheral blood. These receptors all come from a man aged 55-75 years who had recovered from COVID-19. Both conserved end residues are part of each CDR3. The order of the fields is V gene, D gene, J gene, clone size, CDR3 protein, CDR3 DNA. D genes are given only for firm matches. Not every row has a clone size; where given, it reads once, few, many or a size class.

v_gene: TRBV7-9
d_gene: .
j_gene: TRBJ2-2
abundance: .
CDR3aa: CASSRRVTGELFF
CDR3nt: TGTGCCAGCAGCCGTAGAGTGACCGGGGAGCTGTTTTTT

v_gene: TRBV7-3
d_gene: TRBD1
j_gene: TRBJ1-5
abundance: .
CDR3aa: CASSLTGGNQPQHF
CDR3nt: TGTGCCAGCAGTCTGACAGGGGGAAATCAGCCCCAGCATTTT

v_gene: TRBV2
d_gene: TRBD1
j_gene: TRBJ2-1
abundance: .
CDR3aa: CASSENRGFNEQFF
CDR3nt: TGTGCCAGCAGTGAGAACAGGGGCTTCAATGAGCAGTTCTTC

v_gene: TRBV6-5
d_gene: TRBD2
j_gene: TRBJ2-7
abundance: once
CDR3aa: CASSYPGLGVQYF
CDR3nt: TGTGCCAGCAGTTACCCGGGACTAGGGGTGCAGTACTTC

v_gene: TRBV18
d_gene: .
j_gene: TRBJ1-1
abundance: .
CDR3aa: CASSPLEGYTEAFF
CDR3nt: TGTGCCAGCTCACCCTTGGAGGGGTACACTGAAGCTTTCTTT

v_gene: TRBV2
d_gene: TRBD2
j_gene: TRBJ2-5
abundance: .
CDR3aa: CATRLAGGETQYF
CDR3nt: TGTGCCACCCGACTAGCGGGAGGGGAGACCCAGTACTTC

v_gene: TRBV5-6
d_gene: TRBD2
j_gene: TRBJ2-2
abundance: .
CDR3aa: CASSLSGANTGELFF
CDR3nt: TGTGCCAGCAGCTTGAGCGGGGCGAACACCGGGGAGCTGTTTTTT

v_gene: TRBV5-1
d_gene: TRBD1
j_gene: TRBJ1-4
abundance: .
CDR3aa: CASSSRSLTGGTEKLFF
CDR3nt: TGCGCCAGCAGCTCTCGTTCACTCACAGGGGGCACTGAAAAACTGTTTTTT

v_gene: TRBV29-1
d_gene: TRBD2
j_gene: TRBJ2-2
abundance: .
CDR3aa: CSVVAGGTGELFF
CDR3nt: TGCAGCGTTGTGGCGGGAGGGACCGGGGAGCTGTTTTTT

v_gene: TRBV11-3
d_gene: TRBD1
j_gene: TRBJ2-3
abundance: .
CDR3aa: CASSAGNRGSTDTQYF
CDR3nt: TGTGCCAGCAGCGCAGGCAACAGGGGGAGCACAGATACGCAGTATTTT

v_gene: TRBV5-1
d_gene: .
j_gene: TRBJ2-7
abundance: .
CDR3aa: CASSTSSTSYEQYF
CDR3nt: TGCGCCAGCAGCACTTCTAGCACCTCGTACGAGCAGTACTTC

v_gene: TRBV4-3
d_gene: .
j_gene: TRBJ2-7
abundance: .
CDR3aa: CASSQPFQDIHEQYF
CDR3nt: TGCGCCAGCAGCCAGCCCTTTCAGGATATCCACGAGCAGTACTTC

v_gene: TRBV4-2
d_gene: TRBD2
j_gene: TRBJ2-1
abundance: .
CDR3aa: CASSPVPGQGTSGSQEQFF
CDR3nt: TGTGCCAGCAGCCCTGTCCCGGGACAGGGGACTAGCGGGAGTCAAGAGCAGTTCTTC

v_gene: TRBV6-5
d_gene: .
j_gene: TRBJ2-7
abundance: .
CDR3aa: CASSYSPASGFYEQYF
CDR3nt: TGTGCCAGCAGTTACTCTCCCGCTTCAGGATTCTACGAGCAGTACTTC

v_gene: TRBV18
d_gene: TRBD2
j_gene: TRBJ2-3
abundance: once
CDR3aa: CASSRGGLANTDTQYF
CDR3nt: TGTGCCAGCTCCCGAGGGGGACTAGCGAACACAGATACGCAGTATTTT

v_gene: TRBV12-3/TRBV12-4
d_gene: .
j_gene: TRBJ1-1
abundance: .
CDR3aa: CASSLNWGAEAFF
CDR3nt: TGTGCCAGCAGTTTAAATTGGGGGGCTGAAGCTTTCTTT

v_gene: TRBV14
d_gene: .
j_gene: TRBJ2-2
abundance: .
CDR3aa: CASSRRGGGNTGELFF
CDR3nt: TGTGCCAGCAGCCGCCGGGGAGGGGGGAACACCGGGGAGCTGTTTTTT

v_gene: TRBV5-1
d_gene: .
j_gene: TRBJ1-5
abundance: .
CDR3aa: CASSLGTGQNQPQHF
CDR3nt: TGCGCCAGCAGCTTGGGGACCGGACAGAATCAGCCCCAGCATTTT